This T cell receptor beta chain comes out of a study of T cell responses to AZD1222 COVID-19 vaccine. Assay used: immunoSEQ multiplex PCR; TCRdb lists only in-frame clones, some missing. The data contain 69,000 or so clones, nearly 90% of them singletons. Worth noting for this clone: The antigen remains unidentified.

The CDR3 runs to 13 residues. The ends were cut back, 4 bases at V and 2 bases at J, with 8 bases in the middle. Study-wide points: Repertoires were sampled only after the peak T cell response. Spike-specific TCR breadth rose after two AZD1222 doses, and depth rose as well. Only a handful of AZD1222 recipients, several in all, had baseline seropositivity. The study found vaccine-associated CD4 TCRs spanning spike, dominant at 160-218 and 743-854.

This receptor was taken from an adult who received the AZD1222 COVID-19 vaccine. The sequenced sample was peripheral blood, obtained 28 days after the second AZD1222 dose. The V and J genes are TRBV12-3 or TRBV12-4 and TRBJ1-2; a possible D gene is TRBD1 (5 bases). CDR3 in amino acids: CASSYDRNYGYTF. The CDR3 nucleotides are TGTGCCAGCAGTTACGACAGAAACTATGGCTACACCTTC.